One and the same sample provided the 25 T cell receptor beta chains below, sequenced in a study of control samples from healthy donors and cancer patients. Sequencing was performed with immunoSEQ multiplex PCR; in TCRdb, only in-frame clones are kept and a portion is missing. Of roughly 88,000 clones listed, approximately 91% are singletons. Sequencing used blood. The receptors derive from a woman in her twenties or thirties in good health.

This chain uses TRBV23-1 with TRBJ2-7; D remains ambiguous. TRBV23-1 is an open reading frame whose function is uncertain. The ends were cut back, 0 bases at V and 4 bases at J, with 16 bases in the middle. The CDR3 has 16 residues. The CDR3 spells CASSQSEWVQVYEQYF. The CDR3 DNA follows: TGCGCCAGCAGTCAATCCGAGTGGGTCCAAGTATACGAGCAGTACTTC.

The rearrangement uses TRBV27 and TRBJ1-4; D not certain. Germline V gene data show CDR1 as MNHEY and CDR2 as SMNVEV (reference sequence). The V and J ends lost 7 bases and 1 base respectively, with 13 bases between them. This CDR3 comprises 15 residues. In nucleotides, the CDR3 is TGTGCCAGCACGTCTGGGAGGCGAACTAATGAAAAACTGTTTTTT. As protein: CASTSGRRTNEKLFF.

The rearrangement joins TRBV2 to TRBJ2-1; TRBD2 matches 10 bases. The V and J ends lost 8 bases and 0 bases, in that order; junction bases with no gene match: 4. This CDR3 has 15 amino acids. The germline V gene has CDR1 SNHLY and CDR2 FYNNEI. This CDR3 is CASWRLAGSYNEQFF. CDR3 nucleotides: TGTGCCAGCTGGCGACTAGCGGGCTCCTACAATGAGCAGTTCTTC.

V is TRBV5-8 and J is TRBJ2-3; TRBD2 is a possible D gene (5 bases). V lost 0 bases and J lost 2, with 13 bases in between. This CDR3 comprises 16 residues. CDR1 and CDR2 from the germline V gene are SGHTS and YDEGEE. In DNA, the CDR3 is TGTGCCAGCAGCTTGGCCGGGGAGACCTACACAGATACGCAGTATTTT. The encoded protein is CASSLAGETYTDTQYF.

This sequence joins TRBV5-1 and TRBJ1-4; 9 bases are shared with TRBD1. Looked up from germline, CDR1 is SGHRS and CDR2 is YFSETQ. CDR3 length: 15 residues. V lost 0 bases and J lost 5; bases outside the gene matches: 2. This CDR3 reads CASSLEGQGNEKLFF. The DNA of the CDR3 is TGCGCCAGCAGCTTGGAAGGACAGGGGAATGAAAAACTGTTTTTT. Looking up the rest from reference TRBV5-1 and TRBJ1-4 gives the full variable domain: KAGVTQTPRYLIKTRGQQVTLSCSPISGHRSVSWYQQTPGQGLQFLFEYFSETQRNKGNFPGRFSGRQFSNSRSEMNVSTLELGDSALYLCASSLEGQGNEKLFFGSGTQLSVL.

The rearrangement joins TRBV28 to TRBJ1-3; 9 bases are shared with TRBD1. Losses at the gene ends were 6 bases for V and 4 bases for J; bases not matched to a gene: 7. Germline loops: CDR1 MDHEN, CDR2 SYDVKM. This CDR3 spans 15 amino acids. Written as DNA, the CDR3 is TGTGCCAGCAGCTTACAGGGGGCTGGAGGAAACACCATATATTTT. This translates into CASSLQGAGGNTIYF.

V and J are TRBV2 and TRBJ1-2, with D unclear. Per germline, CDR1 SNHLY and CDR2 FYNNEI. Trimming removed 7 bases at V and 2 bases at J, with 14 bases between. The CDR3 runs to 14 residues. This CDR3 reads CASKREATNYGYTF. In nucleotides, the CDR3 is TGTGCCAGCAAGAGAGAGGCTACCAACTATGGCTACACCTTC.

The chain recombines TRBV7-2 with TRBJ2-5; 13 bases align to TRBD2. This CDR3 comprises 15 residues. CDR1 and CDR2 (germline): SGHTA, FQGNSA. J lost 5 bases, V lost 5 bases, and 5 bases had no gene match. The CDR3 nucleotides read TGTGCCAGCAGCGGGGGGACTAGCGGGATGGAGACCCAGTACTTC. Protein product: CASSGGTSGMETQYF. Full variable domain (outside the CDR3, taken from reference TRBV7-2 and TRBJ2-5): GAGVSQSPSNKVTEKGKDVELRCDPISGHTALYWYRQSLGQGLEFLIYFQGNSAPDKSGLPSDRFSAERTGGSVSTLTIQRTQQEDSAVYLCASSGGTSGMETQYFGPGTRLLVL.

The CDR3, as DNA: TGTGCCAGCAGCCCCCAACAGGGGGGACTGATGCATTTT. Its translation: CASSPQQGGLMHF. The chain employs TRBV7-3 and TRBJ1-5; TRBD1 agrees at 8 bases. The length of the CDR3 is 13 residues. V lost 5 bases, J lost 15 bases, and 12 bases stayed unmatched. Germline CDR1 and CDR2: SGHTA and FQGTGA.

The CDR3 loop is CASTIQGANTGELFF. Here the CDR3 DNA reads TGTGCCAGCACCATTCAGGGGGCGAACACCGGGGAGCTGTTTTTT. The J gene is TRBJ2-2, the V gene TRBV2; TRBD1 matches 7 bases. With 7 bases clipped from V and 0 bases from J, the junction kept 5 bases outside the gene matches. The CDR3 sequence is 15 residues long. The germline V gene has CDR1 SNHLY and CDR2 FYNNEI.

The chain joins TRBV18 to TRBJ2-2; D is uncertain. The CDR3 has 12 residues. V was pared by 3 bases and J by 5 bases, with 4 bases between. Germline V lookup: CDR1 KGHSH, CDR2 LQKENI. The CDR3 region is CASSPRTGELFF. The CDR3 DNA reads TGTGCCAGCTCACCTAGAACCGGGGAGCTGTTTTTT.

The table lists this clone with a count of one. The CDR3 here is CAWRKKGGNEQFF. The CDR3 region has the DNA TGTGCCTGGAGAAAGAAGGGTGGCAATGAGCAGTTCTTC. The genes are TRBV30 and TRBJ2-1; no firm D call. With 3 bases removed from V and 6 bases from J, the gap between germline ends came to 12 bases. CDR1 is GTSNPN, CDR2 SVGIG, per germline (reference sequence). The CDR3 is made up of 13 amino acids.

The V call is TRBV10-2, the J call TRBJ1-1; 9 nucleotides agree with TRBD1. Per germline, CDR1 WSHSY and CDR2 SAAADI. The CDR3 loop spans 14 amino acids. Unmatched junction bases numbered 2, after V lost 5 bases and J lost 1 base. CDR3 sequence: CASSLGQGNTEAFF. In nucleotides, the CDR3 is TGCGCCAGCAGTTTGGGACAGGGGAACACTGAAGCTTTCTTT.

The rearrangement joins TRBV6-5 to TRBJ2-7, with a tentative D call TRBD1 (6 bases). Per germline, CDR1 MNHEY and CDR2 SVGAGI. Trimming stripped 2 bases from V and 2 bases from J, with 16 bases between. The CDR3 is made up of 16 amino acids. CDR3 bases: TGTGCCAGCAGTTACGGGGGCAGGACCACCCCCTACGAGCAGTACTTC. This translates into CASSYGGRTTPYEQYF.

J is TRBJ1-4 and V is TRBV18, with D perhaps TRBD1 (6 bases). V was clipped by 0 bases and J by 7 bases, with 18 bases between them. CDR3 length: 17 residues. CDR1 KGHSH and CDR2 LQKENI come from the germline V gene. The CDR3 nucleotides are TGTGCCAGCTCACCACCCCAGGGGCCCCAATGGGGTGAAAAACTGTTTTTT. Its translation: CASSPPQGPQWGEKLFF.

The V gene is TRBV5-4, the J gene TRBJ2-2; 12 bases agree with TRBD2. The CDR3 sequence is 15 residues long. The germline CDR1 and CDR2 sequences are SGHNT and YYREEE (reference sequence). The ends lost 4 bases at V and 6 bases at J; junction bases unmatched: 4. CDR3 sequence: CASSPGLAGSGELFF. The CDR3 coding sequence is TGTGCCAGCAGCCCCGGACTAGCGGGGTCCGGGGAGCTGTTTTTT.

The chain carries TRBV28 and TRBJ1-6; D call uncertain. V lost 2 bases and J lost 4, with 9 bases in between. This CDR3 comprises 15 residues. Germline V gene lookup returns CDR1 MDHEN and CDR2 SYDVKM. CDR3: CASSLGSEYNSPLHF. CDR3 sequence (DNA): TGTGCCAGCAGTTTAGGCAGCGAGTATAATTCACCCCTCCACTTT.

The CDR3 region is CAATRGRKNTEAFF. CDR3 DNA: TGTGCCGCGACCAGGGGGCGGAAGAACACTGAAGCTTTCTTT. The rearrangement uses TRBV6-5 and TRBJ1-1; the match to TRBD1 covers 8 bases. V lost 11 bases to trimming and J lost 1 base; unmatched junction nucleotides: 9. CDR1 is MNHEY and CDR2 is SVGAGI in the germline V gene. This CDR3 is built from 14 residues.

The CDR3 DNA sequence: TGTGCCTGGAATCGACTAGCGGTCCGGGCCGGGGAGCTGTTTTTT. This translates into CAWNRLAVRAGELFF. The chain combines TRBV30 with TRBJ2-2; TRBD2 agrees at 9 bases. This CDR3 contains 15 residues. J was trimmed by 6 bases and V by 4 bases; bases with no gene match: 9. Germline V gene sequence: CDR1 GTSNPN, CDR2 SVGIG (reference sequence).

The V and J genes are TRBV9 and TRBJ2-2; D is ambiguous. Trimming stripped 0 bases from V and 6 bases from J, with 6 bases between. Per the germline V gene, CDR1 is SGDLS and CDR2 is YYNGEE. The CDR3 runs to 13 residues. The CDR3 DNA follows: TGTGCCAGCAGCGTAGTTGTCTCCGGGGAGCTGTTTTTT. Translation: CASSVVVSGELFF.

The chain joins TRBV7-8 to TRBJ2-5, with unresolved D. CDR3 size: 14 residues. Germline CDR1 and CDR2: SGHVS and FQNEAQ. Trimming removed 7 bases from V and 1 base from J, with 13 bases in between. CDR3 residues: CASNNRYSQETQYF. DNA for the CDR3: TGTGCCAGCAATAATCGGTACAGCCAAGAGACCCAGTACTTC.

The chain recombines TRBV18 with TRBJ1-1; D may be TRBD1 (6 bases). This CDR3 region has 12 residues. V gave up 4 bases and J gave up 6 bases, with 9 bases separating them. Germline V lookup: CDR1 KGHSH, CDR2 LQKENI. CDR3 amino acids: CASSQQGAEAFF. The CDR3 nucleotides are TGTGCCAGCTCACAACAGGGCGCTGAAGCTTTCTTT.

This clone occurred once. The V gene is TRBV6-5, the J gene TRBJ2-1; 9 bases map to TRBD2. V lost 5 bases and J lost 6; bases outside the gene matches: 8. Germline V gene data show CDR1 as MNHEY and CDR2 as SVGAGI. The CDR3 is 15 residues long. CDR3 nucleotide sequence: TGTGCCAGCAGTCTTAGCGGGAGTGGGTCCAATGAGCAGTTCTTC. As protein: CASSLSGSGSNEQFF.

The V and J genes are TRBV14 and TRBJ2-1; 9 bases line up with TRBD2. The germline V gene has CDR1 SGHDN and CDR2 FVKESK. The CDR3 has 16 residues. Trimming took 4 bases from V and 4 from J; bases not matched to a gene: 8. The CDR3 reads CASSPLGSGGYNEQFF. DNA for the CDR3: TGTGCCAGCAGCCCCTTAGGGAGCGGGGGGTACAATGAGCAGTTCTTC.

This clone was recorded a few times. CDR3 residues: CASSLVAGVEAFF. The CDR3 region has the DNA TGTGCCAGCAGCTTGGTGGCAGGGGTTGAAGCTTTCTTT. The V and J genes are TRBV7-2 and TRBJ1-1; a possible D gene is TRBD1 (6 bases). CDR1 and CDR2 (germline): SGHTA, FQGNSA. Trimming removed 3 bases from V and 7 bases from J, with 12 bases in between. The CDR3 is 13 residues long.